This T cell receptor beta chain was found in a study of blood T cell repertoires in COVID-19. TCRdb's copy holds only in-frame clones and misses some; the assay was immunoSEQ multiplex PCR. The table includes a few hundred thousand clones, just over 85% detected once. The junction had 5 bases not matched to a gene; V was cut back by 1 base and J by 5 bases. Per germline, CDR1 SGHRS and CDR2 YFSETQ. The CDR3 sequence is 14 residues long. Recovered participants had two consecutive negative NP/OP PCR tests, healthcare professional clearance, or symptom resolution. The genes are TRBV5-1 and TRBJ1-2; 7 bases map to TRBD1. The sequenced sample was PBMCs or T cells enriched from blood (not recorded which). The clonotype comes from a man younger than 40 who had recovered from COVID-19. Here the CDR3 DNA reads TGCGCCAGCAGCTTGACAGGGGTTAAGTATGGCTACACCTTC. Amino acids: CASSLTGVKYGYTF.